This TCR beta chain was recovered during a study of long-term antiretroviral therapy in people with HIV. CDR1 and CDR2 (germline): MDHEN, SYDVKM. Trimming stripped 10 bases from V and 0 bases from J, with 13 bases between. The length of the CDR3 is 15 residues. A remark on this clone: Its antigen is as yet unknown.

Run at survey level, the immunoSEQ assay was version v3.0. The method was immunoSEQ multiplex PCR; TCRdb's version includes in-frame clones alone and lacks a portion of them. This table holds some 25,000 clones, approximately 79% found once. Inclusion required at least two post-ART and at least one pre-ART PBMC samples. In each sample, roughly 1-11 million cryopreserved PBMC were present before DNA extraction. Study results and limitations: The range of CDR3 lengths in HIV repertoires proved narrower than that found in controls.

The material sequenced was unsorted PBMCs, taken 2.1 years after starting antiretroviral therapy. The source of this sequence is a man aged 30-40 years with HIV. The chain links TRBV28 to TRBJ2-6; the D is unclear. The CDR3 loop reads CATPWEPSGANVLTF. The CDR3 DNA follows: TGTGCCACCCCATGGGAACCCTCTGGGGCCAACGTCCTGACTTTC.